The following is a TCR beta chain sequence with its context. Its antigen is currently not known. Base qualities are not at hand, and no much larger clone is one base apart. This specimen belongs to a study of radiotherapy plus CTLA-4 blockade in lung cancer listed by TCRdb under 2018. For the wider study: Among enrolled patients, 15% to 20% had an objective response and 25% to 40% reached disease control. Broad study findings and their caveats: Early dynamic changes in blood T cell clones, together with increased serum interferon-beta after radiation, were reported as the strongest predictors of response. TCR clones derived from tumors expanded in peripheral blood after treatment with radiotherapy and ipilimumab.

The study evaluated CTLA-4 blockade (ipilimumab) given together with focal radiation therapy in patients who had chemo-refractory metastatic non-small-cell lung cancer. The library was generated by the immunoSEQ multiplex PCR assay. The source is immuneACCESS, and TCRdb retained only in-frame sequences with V and J called. Part of the clones is not carried over; for the studies checked, unresolved V genes explain less than half of this, and the remainder is unexplained. For this sample the table gives 25,000 to 35,000 clones, of which less than 85% were detected only once. The ten biggest clones cover 7.5% to 8% of the sample. The sample in question was peripheral blood, obtained from a patient treated with radiotherapy plus ipilimumab. This TCR came from a human donor with non-small cell lung cancer who had stable disease on radiotherapy plus ipilimumab.

The CDR3: CASSRRGNEQFF. The nucleotides are TGTGCCAGCAGCCGCAGGGGTAATGAGCAGTTCTTC. The chain links TRBV5-4 with TRBJ2-1; the D gene is perhaps TRBD1, on 6 matching bases. Cut back by 4 bases and 7 bases, the V and J ends lie 9 bases apart. The CDR3 sequence holds 12 residues, the cysteine and phenylalanine included. Only the CDR3 part of the read is kept: 36 bases, read in frame from the first base. The CDR1 and CDR2 encoded by the germline V gene (reference sequence) are SGHNT and YYREEE.